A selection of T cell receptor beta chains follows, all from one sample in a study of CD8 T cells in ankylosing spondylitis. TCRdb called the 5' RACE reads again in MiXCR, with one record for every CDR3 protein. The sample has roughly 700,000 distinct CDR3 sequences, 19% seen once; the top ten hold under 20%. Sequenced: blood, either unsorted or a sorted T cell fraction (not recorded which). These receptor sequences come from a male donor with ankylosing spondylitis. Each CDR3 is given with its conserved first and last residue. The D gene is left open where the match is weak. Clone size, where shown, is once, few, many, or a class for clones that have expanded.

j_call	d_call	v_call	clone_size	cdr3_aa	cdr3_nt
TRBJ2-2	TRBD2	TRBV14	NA	CASRAGLAGGNTGELFF	TGTGCCAGCAGGGCTGGACTAGCGGGAGGAAACACCGGGGAGCTGTTTTTT
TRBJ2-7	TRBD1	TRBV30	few	CAWSVMTGGYEQYF	TGTGCCTGGAGTGTAATGACAGGGGGGTACGAGCAGTACTTC
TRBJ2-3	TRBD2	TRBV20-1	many	CSARSPLAGDTQYF	TGCAGTGCCCGGAGCCCACTAGCGGGAGATACGCAGTATTTT
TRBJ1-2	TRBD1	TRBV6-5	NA	CASSYSTGGYYGYTF	TGTGCCAGCAGTTACTCCACAGGGGGCTACTATGGCTACACCTTC
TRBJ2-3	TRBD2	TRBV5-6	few	CASSLRGRARTDTQYF	TGTGCCAGCAGCTTGAGAGGGAGGGCCCGGACAGATACGCAGTATTTT
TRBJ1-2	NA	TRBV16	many	CASSHQADYGYTF	TGTGCCAGCAGCCATCAGGCCGACTATGGCTACACCTTC
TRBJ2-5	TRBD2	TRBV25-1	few	CASSFPTRGVQETQYF	TGTGCCAGCAGTTTCCCCACTCGGGGGGTCCAAGAGACCCAGTACTTC
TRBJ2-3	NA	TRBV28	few	CASSLPGSQGGDTQYF	TGTGCCAGCAGTTTACCGGGATCCCAAGGAGGGGATACGCAGTATTTT
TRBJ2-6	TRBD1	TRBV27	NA	CASSPQGAPGANVLTF	TGTGCCAGCAGTCCACAGGGGGCGCCAGGGGCCAACGTCCTGACTTTC
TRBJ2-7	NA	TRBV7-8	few	CASSLESGSYEQYF	TGTGCCAGCAGCTTAGAATCCGGTTCCTACGAGCAGTACTTC
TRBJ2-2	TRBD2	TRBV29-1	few	CSTSGIFTGELFF	TGCAGCACTAGCGGGATATTTACCGGGGAGCTGTTTTTT
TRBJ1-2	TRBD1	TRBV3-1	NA	CASSQDGGTGAGYTF	TGTGCCAGCAGCCAAGATGGGGGGACAGGGGCTGGCTACACCTTC
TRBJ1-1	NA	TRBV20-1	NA	CSARFAGAGGEAFF	TGCAGTGCTAGGTTCGCAGGGGCTGGAGGTGAAGCTTTCTTT
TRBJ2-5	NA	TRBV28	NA	CASSTTGPPLAQYF	TGTGCCAGCAGCACTACCGGGCCCCCTCTGGCCCAGTACTTC
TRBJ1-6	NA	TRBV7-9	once	CASSLLTQDYSPLHF	TGTGCCAGCAGCTTATTGACACAGGACTACTCACCCCTCCACTTT
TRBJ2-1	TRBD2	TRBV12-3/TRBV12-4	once	CARSEPFRYAGVFNEQFF	TGTGCCCGCAGTGAACCCTTTAGGTACGCGGGAGTGTTCAATGAGCAGTTCTTC
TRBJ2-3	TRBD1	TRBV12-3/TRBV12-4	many	CASKPGQGAGDTQYF	TGTGCCAGCAAACCGGGACAGGGGGCCGGTGATACGCAGTATTTT
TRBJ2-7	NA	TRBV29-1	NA	CSVVGSLEQYF	TGCAGCGTTGTGGGCTCGCTCGAGCAGTACTTC
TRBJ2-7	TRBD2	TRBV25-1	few	CASSGTAGSSFDYEQYF	TGTGCCAGCAGTGGTACAGCGGGAAGTTCTTTCGACTACGAGCAGTACTTC
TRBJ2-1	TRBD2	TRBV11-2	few	CASSFRGLASINEQFF	TGTGCCAGCAGCTTTAGGGGACTAGCAAGTATCAATGAGCAGTTCTTC
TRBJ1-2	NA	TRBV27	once	CASTPAGGLYGYTF	TGTGCCAGCACCCCAGCTGGGGGCCTCTATGGCTACACCTTC
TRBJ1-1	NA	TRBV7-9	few	CASSSWTLNTEAFF	TGTGCCAGCAGCTCATGGACACTGAACACTGAAGCTTTCTTT
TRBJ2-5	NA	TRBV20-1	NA	CSARDRKGPETQYF	TGCAGTGCTAGAGATCGTAAGGGTCCAGAGACCCAGTACTTC
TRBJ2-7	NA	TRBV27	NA	CASSLLARVYEQYF	TGTGCCAGCAGTTTATTGGCCAGGGTTTACGAGCAGTACTTC